This paragraph reports one TCR beta chain. Its antigen is as yet unknown. This record belongs to a study of identical twins. General observations from the study: Conclusions came from cross-sectional statistical analysis, not from following the same donors.

The ends were cut back, 0 bases at V and 2 bases at J, with 5 bases in the middle. The CDR3 totals 14 residues. Per the germline V gene, CDR1 is ENHRY and CDR2 is SYGVKD. TCRdb reprocessed the 5' RACE reads via MiXCR and lists one record per CDR3 protein. Of some 1,700,000 distinct CDR3 sequences detected, around 33% appear once; the ten largest clones hold roughly 0.3%. The TCR originated in a newborn girl in good health. V and J are TRBV10-3 and TRBJ1-5, with D hard to call. Sequenced input: cord blood. The CDR3 loop reads CAISESPGNQPQHF. The CDR3 coding sequence is TGTGCCATCAGTGAGTCACCAGGCAATCAGCCCCAGCATTTT.